The TCR beta chain described here comes from a study of blood T cell repertoires in COVID-19. Study-wide context: The origin of the acute and convalescent COVID-19 samples was the United States, Italy and Spain.

Produced via immunoSEQ multiplex PCR; TCRdb's table is partial and in-frame only. The table has 25,000 to 30,000 clones, around 86% seen once. This TCR came from a human donor in a cohort sampled during active COVID-19. The donor label of this sample is uncertain. Material for sequencing was peripheral blood.

The CDR3 region has the DNA TGTGCCAGCAGTGAAAACAGGGCCGGGGATACGCAGTATTTT. This encodes CASSENRAGDTQYF. The chain employs TRBV6-1 and TRBJ2-3; D possibly corresponds to TRBD1 (6 bases). This CDR3 contains 14 residues. V lost 2 bases, J lost 6 bases, and 12 bases lay in between. Looked up from germline, CDR1 is MNHNS and CDR2 is SASEGT.